The following is a TCR beta chain sequence with its context. The data originate from a study of blood T cell repertoires in COVID-19. Overall study: Samples of COVID-19 (acute and convalescent) were obtained from the United States, Italy and Spain.

As originally analysed: Reference gene primer amplification gave estimated nucleated cell counts. The assay was immunoSEQ multiplex PCR, and TCRdb's table has in-frame clones only and misses some. That table gives V, J and clone size, and the DNA gave D and trimming. The table lists hundreds of thousands of clones, approximately 86% of them singletons. The study recruited people aged about 18 to 89 years across about two dozen US areas. The ends lost 4 bases at V and 4 bases at J; junction bases unmatched: 3. The CDR3 sequence is 14 residues long. Germline CDR1 is MNHEY and CDR2 is SVGAGI. The receptor comes from a woman aged 60-75 years who had recovered from COVID-19. This sequence joins TRBV6-5 and TRBJ1-1; 10 nucleotides line up with TRBD1. The sequenced material came from PBMCs or T cells enriched from blood (not recorded which). CDR3 loop: CASSWRTGGTEAFF. The CDR3 DNA is TGTGCCAGCAGTTGGCGGACAGGGGGCACTGAAGCTTTCTTT.